A single sample gave rise to the 9 T cell receptor beta chains below, sequenced in a study of identifying expanded T cells in peripheral blood. The method was immunoSEQ multiplex PCR; TCRdb's version includes in-frame clones alone and lacks a portion of them. The repertoire holds 100,000 or so clones, with about 83% as singletons. What was sequenced was blood. The receptor set was obtained from a person aged 18 to 75 in good health.

The chain is built from TRBV7-9 and TRBJ2-7; the D gene could be TRBD1 or TRBD2 (5 bases each). Germline V CDR1 and CDR2: SEHNR, FQNEAQ (reference sequence). V lost 6 bases and J 2 bases, leaving 29 bases between the germline ends. There are 19 residues in the CDR3. CDR3 region: CASRPRAEGSVSPAYEQYF. The CDR3 DNA is TGTGCCAGCAGACCGAGGGCTGAGGGGTCGGTATCACCTGCCTACGAGCAGTACTTC.

This clone was observed a few times. The genes are TRBV21-1 and TRBJ1-2; the D call TRBD1 from the table was never checked on the DNA. TRBV21-1 is shown as a pseudogene. There are 13 residues in the CDR3. CDR3 DNA: TGTGCCAGCAGATACAGGGGCGCCTATGGCTACACCTTC. Translated, it gives CASRYRGAYGYTF.

This clone has just a few counts. This sequence joins TRBV4-1 and TRBJ2-3; D remains ambiguous. Between the trimmed V and J ends, which lost 1 base and 3 bases, there was a span of 5 bases. The CDR3 covers 13 residues. The V gene's germline CDR1 is MGHRA and CDR2 YSYEKL. The CDR3 coding sequence is TGCGCCAGCAGCCAAGCCGGGACAGATACGCAGTATTTT. Its translation is CASSQAGTDTQYF.

The chain employs TRBV18 and TRBJ1-6; TRBD1 matches at 8 bases. CDR3 size: 14 residues. Germline V gene data show CDR1 as KGHSH and CDR2 as LQKENI. The V segment lost 4 bases and the J segment 6 bases; nucleotides outside the gene matches: 2. The CDR3 sequence is CASSRTGSNSPLHF. The CDR3 DNA sequence: TGTGCCAGCTCACGGACAGGGAGTAATTCACCCCTCCACTTT.

The rearrangement joins TRBV19 to TRBJ2-3; D possibly uses TRBD1 or TRBD2 (5 bases each). V was shortened by 6 bases and J by 6 bases, with 13 bases between the two germline ends. Looked up from germline, CDR1 is LNHDA and CDR2 is SQIVND (reference sequence). The CDR3 loop spans 13 amino acids. The CDR3, as DNA: TGTGCCAGTAGGGCAGGGAGTAGCGATACGCAGTATTTT. Translated, it gives CASRAGSSDTQYF.

The genes are TRBV7-2 and TRBJ2-7; tentative D call: TRBD1 (5 bases). Germline lookup yields CDR1 SGHTA and CDR2 FQGNSA. The CDR3 spans 11 residues. V lost 2 bases and J 10 bases, leaving 9 bases between the germline ends. This chain's CDR3 is CASSLRQGQYF. The CDR3 coding sequence is TGTGCCAGCAGCTTAAGGCAGGGACAGTACTTC.

The chain employs TRBV4-2 and TRBJ2-7; 12 bases align to TRBD2. The junction had 6 bases not matched to a gene; V was cut back by 3 bases and J by 6 bases. The CDR3 consists of 15 residues. Germline CDR1 LGHNA, CDR2 YNFKEQ. CDR3 in DNA: TGTGCCAGCAGCCATGCTAGCGGGGGGGCCGCCGAGCAGTACTTC. Its protein product is CASSHASGGAAEQYF.

A note on this clone: The junction differs from germline at one of its ends, possibly a read error. V usage is TRBV6-6 and J usage is TRBJ1-1; D is unclear. The CDR3 loop spans 11 amino acids. Germline V gives CDR1 MNHNY, CDR2 SVGAGI (reference sequence). Here the CDR3 reads CASSYVEETQF. The CDR3 DNA is TGTGCCAGCAGTTACGTCGAAGAGACGCAATTT.

This chain connects TRBV12-5 to TRBJ2-3, with 8 positions matching TRBD2. The ends lost 2 bases at V and 6 bases at J; junction bases unmatched: 7. The CDR3 extends over 15 amino acids. Germline V gene data show CDR1 as LGHNT and CDR2 as FRNRAP. The CDR3 nucleotides read TGTGCTAGTGGTTTGTGGCGGGGGGCTCCCGATACGCAGTATTTT. Its translation: CASGLWRGAPDTQYF. Together with reference TRBV12-5 and TRBJ2-3, the CDR3 gives the full variable domain: DARVTQTPRHKVTEMGQEVTMRCQPILGHNTVFWYRQTMMQGLELLAYFRNRAPLDDSGMPKDRFSAEMPDATLATLKIQPSEPRDSAVYFCASGLWRGAPDTQYFGPGTRLTVL.